Each of the 9 T cell receptor beta chains below was sequenced from the same sample in a study of glioma-infiltrating T cells. TCR alpha and beta CDR3 regions were amplified from RNA using iRepertoire nested multiplex PCR. TCRdb passed the multiplex PCR reads through MiXCR, listing each CDR3 protein once. The data hold around 150,000 distinct CDR3 sequences, with about 39% observed a single time. Input material: glioma tissue, nonneoplastic brain tissue, or PBMCs (not recorded which). The receptor source for this set is a human donor with low-grade glioma or glioblastoma, undergoing nonglioma brain surgery, or in good health (not recorded which).

The chain has TRBV20-1 and TRBJ1-1; D uncertain. The V and J ends lost 2 bases and 7 bases respectively, with 11 bases between them. In germline, CDR1 is DFQATT, CDR2 SNEGSKA (reference sequence). This CDR3 contains 12 residues. The CDR3 spells CSARSGLFEAFF. DNA of the CDR3: TGCAGTGCTAGATCCGGATTGTTTGAAGCTTTCTTT.

This clonotype appeared a few times. The chain uses TRBV20-1 and TRBJ1-3; the D gene is possibly TRBD1 (6 bases). The CDR3 consists of 12 residues. Trimming cost V 4 bases and J 2 bases, with 6 bases left between them. The germline gives CDR1 DFQATT, CDR2 SNEGSKA (reference sequence). CDR3 DNA: TGCAGTGCTAAGGGGGCTGGAAACACCATATATTTT. Protein: CSAKGAGNTIYF.

This chain connects TRBV6-2 or TRBV6-3 to TRBJ2-7, with D perhaps matching TRBD2 (5 bases). The CDR3 length is 12 residues. CDR1 MNHEY and CDR2 SVGEGT come from the germline V gene. V lost 9 bases to trimming and J lost 7 bases, with 16 bases between them. Here the CDR3 reads CASDGKAGEQYF. Here the CDR3 DNA reads TGTGCCAGTGACGGGAAGGCAGGAGAGCAGTACTTC.

The chain employs TRBV2 and TRBJ2-1; D is unclear. The CDR3 is made up of 11 amino acids. V was cut by 5 bases and J by 6 bases, with 5 bases left in between. Looked up from germline, CDR1 is SNHLY and CDR2 is FYNNEI. CDR3 in amino acids: CASSQLNEQFF. The CDR3 bases are TGTGCCAGCAGTCAACTCAATGAGCAGTTCTTC.

This clonotype was seen only once. This chain joins TRBV12-3 or TRBV12-4 and TRBJ2-5, with 9 bases identical to TRBD2. This CDR3 has 14 residues. After removal of 6 bases from V and 5 bases from J, the junction contained 7 bases not matched to a gene. CDR3 DNA: TGTGCCAGCAGCATAGCGGGGGAGAGGGAGACCCAGTACTTC. Translated: CASSIAGERETQYF.

This clonotype turned up a few times. The chain combines TRBV20-1 with TRBJ1-1; TRBD1 matches at 11 bases. CDR1 DFQATT and CDR2 SNEGSKA come from the germline V gene (reference sequence). Trimming at V came to 6 bases and at J to 2 bases, leaving 5 bases not matched to a gene. This CDR3 comprises 14 residues. The CDR3 nucleotides read TGCAGTGCCCCGGACAGGGGGCGAAACACTGAAGCTTTCTTT. This codes for CSAPDRGRNTEAFF.

The chain links TRBV20-1 to TRBJ2-1, with 8 bases aligning to TRBD2. This CDR3 contains 17 residues. V shed 2 bases, J shed 0 bases, and the junction held 9 bases outside the gene matches. Germline V lookup: CDR1 DFQATT, CDR2 SNEGSKA (reference sequence). The CDR3 reads CSARSPSGLSSYNEQFF. In nucleotides, the CDR3 is TGCAGTGCTAGAAGCCCTAGCGGGTTAAGCTCCTACAATGAGCAGTTCTTC.

The chain employs TRBV29-1 and TRBJ2-3, with 11 nucleotides matching TRBD1. With the DNA end fitting TRBJ1-1 better, the J assignment may be wrong. Germline V gives CDR1 SQVTM, CDR2 ANQGSEA. This CDR3 has 13 residues. Here the CDR3 DNA reads TGCAGCGTGGACAGGGGGCTGTATACTGAAGCTTTCTTT. Protein product: CSVDRGLYTEAFF.

This clonotype appeared a few times. This chain joins TRBV20-1 and TRBJ2-3; 12 nucleotides align to TRBD1. CDR3 length equals 16 residues. The junction had 12 bases not matched to a gene; V was cut back by 4 bases and J by 7 bases. Germline lookup yields CDR1 DFQATT and CDR2 SNEGSKA (reference sequence). Here the CDR3 reads CSAKISGTGGGNTQYF. In nucleotides, the CDR3 is TGCAGTGCTAAGATCTCCGGGACAGGGGGCGGAAATACGCAGTATTTT.